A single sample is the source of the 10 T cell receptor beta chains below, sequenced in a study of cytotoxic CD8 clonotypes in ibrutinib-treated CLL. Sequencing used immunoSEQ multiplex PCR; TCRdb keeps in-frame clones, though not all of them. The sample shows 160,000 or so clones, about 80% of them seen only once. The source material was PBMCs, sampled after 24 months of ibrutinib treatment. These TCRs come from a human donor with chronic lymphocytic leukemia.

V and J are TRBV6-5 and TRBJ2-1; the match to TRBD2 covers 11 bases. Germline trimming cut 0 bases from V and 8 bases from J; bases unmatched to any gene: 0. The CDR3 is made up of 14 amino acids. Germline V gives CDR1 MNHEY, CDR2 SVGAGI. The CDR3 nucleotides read TGTGCCAGCAGTTACTCTAGCGGGGGGGATGAGCAGTTCTTC. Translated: CASSYSSGGDEQFF.

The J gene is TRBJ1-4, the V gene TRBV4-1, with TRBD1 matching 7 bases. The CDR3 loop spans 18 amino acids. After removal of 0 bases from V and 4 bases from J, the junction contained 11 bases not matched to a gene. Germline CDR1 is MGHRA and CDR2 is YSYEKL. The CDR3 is CASSQDYIGQAYNEKLFF. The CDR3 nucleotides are TGCGCCAGCAGCCAAGATTATATCGGACAGGCCTATAATGAAAAACTGTTTTTT.

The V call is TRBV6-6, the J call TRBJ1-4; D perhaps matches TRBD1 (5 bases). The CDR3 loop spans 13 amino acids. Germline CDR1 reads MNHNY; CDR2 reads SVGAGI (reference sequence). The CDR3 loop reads CATRAAMAEKLFF. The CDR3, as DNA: TGTGCAACCAGGGCAGCCATGGCTGAAAAACTGTTTTTT.

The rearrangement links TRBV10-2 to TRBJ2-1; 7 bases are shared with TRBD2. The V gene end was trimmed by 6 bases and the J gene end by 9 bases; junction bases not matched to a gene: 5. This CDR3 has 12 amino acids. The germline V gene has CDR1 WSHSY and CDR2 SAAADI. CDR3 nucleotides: TGCGCCAGCAGAGACCGGGGGGTTGAGCAGTTCTTC. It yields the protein CASRDRGVEQFF.

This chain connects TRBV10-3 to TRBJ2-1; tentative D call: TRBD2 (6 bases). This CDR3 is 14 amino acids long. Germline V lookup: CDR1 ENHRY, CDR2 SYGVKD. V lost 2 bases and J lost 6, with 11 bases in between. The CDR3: CAISEGGSFNEQFF. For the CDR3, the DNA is TGTGCCATCAGTGAGGGGGGGAGTTTCAATGAGCAGTTCTTC.

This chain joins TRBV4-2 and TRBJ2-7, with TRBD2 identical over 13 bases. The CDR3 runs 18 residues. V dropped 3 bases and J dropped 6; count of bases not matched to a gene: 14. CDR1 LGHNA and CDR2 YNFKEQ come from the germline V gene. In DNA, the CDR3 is TGTGCCAGCAGCCACGGGACTAGCGGGGACATACTCCGTTTCGAGCAGTACTTC. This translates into CASSHGTSGDILRFEQYF.

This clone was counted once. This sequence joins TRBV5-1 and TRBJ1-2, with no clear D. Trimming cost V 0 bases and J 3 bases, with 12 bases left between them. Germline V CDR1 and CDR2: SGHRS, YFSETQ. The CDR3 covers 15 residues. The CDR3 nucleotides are TGCGCCAGCAGCTTGGGGCTGGGGAGGGACTATGGCTACACCTTC. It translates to CASSLGLGRDYGYTF. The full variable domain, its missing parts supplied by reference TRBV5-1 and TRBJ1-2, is KAGVTQTPRYLIKTRGQQVTLSCSPISGHRSVSWYQQTPGQGLQFLFEYFSETQRNKGNFPGRFSGRQFSNSRSEMNVSTLELGDSALYLCASSLGLGRDYGYTFGSGTRLTVV.

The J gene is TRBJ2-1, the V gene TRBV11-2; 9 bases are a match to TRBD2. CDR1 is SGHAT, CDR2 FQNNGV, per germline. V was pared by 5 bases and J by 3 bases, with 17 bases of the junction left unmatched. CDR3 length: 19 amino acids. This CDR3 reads CASSTNTGGVTSGYNEQFF. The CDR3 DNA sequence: TGTGCCAGCAGCACCAACACTGGGGGGGTGACTAGCGGCTACAATGAGCAGTTCTTC.

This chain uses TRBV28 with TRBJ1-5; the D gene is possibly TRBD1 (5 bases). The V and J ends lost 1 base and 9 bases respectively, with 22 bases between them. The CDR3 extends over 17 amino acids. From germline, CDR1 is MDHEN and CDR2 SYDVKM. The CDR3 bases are TGTGCCAGCAGTTTATCGGGGGGGTTGGGCGAGGTGATGCCCCAGCATTTT. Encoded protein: CASSLSGGLGEVMPQHF.

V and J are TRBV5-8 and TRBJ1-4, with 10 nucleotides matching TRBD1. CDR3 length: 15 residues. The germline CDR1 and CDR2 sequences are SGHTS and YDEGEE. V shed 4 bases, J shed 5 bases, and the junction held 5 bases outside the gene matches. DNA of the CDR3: TGTGCCAGCAGCGTAAGGACAGGGGGAAATGAAAAACTGTTTTTT. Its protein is CASSVRTGGNEKLFF.